The rows below give T cell receptor beta chains drawn from one sample of a study of cytomegalovirus exposure and HLA in healthy donors. The assay was immunoSEQ multiplex PCR, and TCRdb's table has in-frame clones only and misses some. The sample shows about 150,000 clones, 65% to 80% of them seen only once. The material sequenced was PBMCs. The receptors were sampled from a human donor in good health. Each CDR3 is given with its conserved first and last residue. D genes are given only for firm matches. Not all rows give a size; the values are once, few, many and, for expanded clones, a class.

NA	TRBJ2-1	NA	TRBV18	TGTGCCAGCTCACCAAAGGGGTGGAATGAGCAGTTCTTC	CASSPKGWNEQFF
TRBD2	TRBJ2-1	NA	TRBV18	TGTGCCAGCTCACCTCTAGCGGGAGTAGGTAATGAGCAGTTCTTC	CASSPLAGVGNEQFF
TRBD1	TRBJ2-2	once	TRBV10-3	TGTGCCATCAGTGAGTCGGAGACAGGGGTTACCGGGGAGCTGTTTTTT	CAISESETGVTGELFF
NA	TRBJ2-1	NA	TRBV28	TGTGCCAGCAGTAGACAATTGGGGCAGTTCTTC	CASSRQLGQFF
TRBD2	TRBJ2-5	NA	TRBV4-1	TGCGCCAGCAGAAAGCGGGAGACAGAGACCCAGTACTTC	CASRKRETETQYF
NA	TRBJ2-2	few	TRBV19	TGTGCCACCAAACCCCTGGACAGCCCGACCGGGGAGCTGTTTTTT	CATKPLDSPTGELFF
NA	TRBJ2-3	once	TRBV2	TGTGCCAGCAGTGACCGTAGACTTCACACAGATACGCAGTATTTT	CASSDRRLHTDTQYF
TRBD1	TRBJ1-4	NA	TRBV19	TGTGCCAGTAGTATAGCTATGGACAGGGGCGGCTTTAATGAAAAACTGTTTTTT	CASSIAMDRGGFNEKLFF
NA	TRBJ2-3	NA	TRBV2	TGTGCCAGCAGTACGACATACCAAGATACGCAGTATTTT	CASSTTYQDTQYF
NA	TRBJ2-1	NA	TRBV5-4	TGTGCCAGCACACCTATAACGGGAACACACGTCGACAATGAGCAGTTCTTC	CASTPITGTHVDNEQFF
NA	TRBJ1-2	NA	TRBV7-3	TGTGCCAGCAGCTTAGGGTCTCCCGAGGGATATGGCTACACCTTC	CASSLGSPEGYGYTF
TRBD2	TRBJ2-3	once	TRBV10-3	TGTGCCATCAGAAGCGGGAGAGGTCTAGATACGCAGTATTTT	CAIRSGRGLDTQYF
TRBD2	TRBJ2-5	NA	TRBV7-9	TGTGCCAGCGGACTAGCGGGACAAGAGACCCAGTACTTC	CASGLAGQETQYF
NA	TRBJ2-5	NA	TRBV5-1	TGCGCCAGCGCTCCACAGGGAAGGGAAGAGACCCAGTACTTC	CASAPQGREETQYF
TRBD1	TRBJ2-7	NA	TRBV5-1	TGCGCCAGCAGCCGCGGACCGGGACAGTCTCCTAATGAGCAGTACTTC	CASSRGPGQSPNEQYF
NA	TRBJ2-7	few	TRBV7-9	TGTGCCAGCAGCTTAGACCGCGGTCAGAGCTCCTACGAGCAGTACTTC	CASSLDRGQSSYEQYF
NA	TRBJ2-1	once	TRBV7-8	TGTGCCAGCAGCTTAGTCCGGGTGGCCCGGGACCAGCGGGCAGGCAATGAGCAGTTCTTC	CASSLVRVARDQRAGNEQFF
TRBD2	TRBJ2-7	few	TRBV27	TGTGCCAGCAGTGCGGCTAGCGGGGGGTACGAGCAGTACTTC	CASSAASGGYEQYF
TRBD2	TRBJ2-2	few	TRBV10-3	TGTGCCATCAGTGGCGGGGGGACCGGGGAGCTGTTTTTT	CAISGGGTGELFF
NA	TRBJ2-1	NA	TRBV21-1	TGTGCCAGCACCCCGGACGGGACTAGCGGGACCCACAATGAGCAGTTCTTC	CASTPDGTSGTHNEQFF
TRBD2	TRBJ2-1	NA	TRBV25-1	TGTGCCAGCAGTGGGGGCGGCTGGACTAGCGGATACAATGAGCAGTTCTTC	CASSGGGWTSGYNEQFF
NA	TRBJ1-5	NA	TRBV7-9	TGTGCCAGCAGCGGCGCTGGGTCCCGGGGGGATCAGCCCCAGCATTTT	CASSGAGSRGDQPQHF
NA	TRBJ2-3	NA	TRBV19	TGTGCCAGTAGTATCAACAGAGATACAGATACGCAGTATTTT	CASSINRDTDTQYF
TRBD1	TRBJ2-1	NA	TRBV29-1	TGCAGCGTGCACAGGGGGGCAAACAATGAGCAGTTCTTC	CSVHRGANNEQFF
TRBD1	TRBJ2-1	NA	TRBV19	TGTGCCAGTAGTCCTAGGGGGCGAAATAATGAGCAGTTCTTC	CASSPRGRNNEQFF